Listed below are T cell receptor beta chains from one sample, sequenced in a study of CD8 T cells in ankylosing spondylitis. TCRdb recomputed calls from the 5' RACE reads with MiXCR, one row per CDR3 protein. Of over 600,000 distinct CDR3 sequences listed, around 19% are singletons. Sequencing was carried out using blood, either unsorted or a sorted T cell fraction (not recorded which). The receptors shown here come from a male donor with ankylosing spondylitis. Each CDR3 is given with its conserved first and last residue. The D gene is left open where the match is weak. Clone size is stated in some rows and not others, as once, few, many or a class when expanded.

clone_size j_call d_call v_call cdr3_nt cdr3_aa
few TRBJ1-4 TRBD1 TRBV20-1 TGCAGTGCTAACGGACAGGGGGCGACTAATGAAAAACTGTTTTTT CSANGQGATNEKLFF
few TRBJ1-2 . TRBV5-1 TGCGCCAGCAGCTTGGCCTTGGGGGAGGATGGCTACACCTTC CASSLALGEDGYTF
. TRBJ2-1 TRBD2 TRBV18 TGTGCCAGCTCCCTCGTGGCGGGGGGTCACCTCGATGAGCAGTTCTTC CASSLVAGGHLDEQFF
. TRBJ2-1 . TRBV7-2 TGTGCCAGCAGCTCCTCCGGGACTTCGGCCTACAATGAGCAGTTCTTC CASSSSGTSAYNEQFF
. TRBJ2-7 . TRBV4-2 TGTGCCAGCAGCCAAGGGGCCAGCGACGAGTTGTGGGAGCAGTACTTC CASSQGASDELWEQYF
few TRBJ1-5 . TRBV20-1 TGCAGTGCTAGAGAGAACAGGGCCCCCAATCAGCCCCAGCATTTT CSARENRAPNQPQHF
. TRBJ2-1 TRBD2 TRBV2 TGTGCCAGCAGTGAAGATGGGACTAGCGGCTACAATGAGCAGTTCTTC CASSEDGTSGYNEQFF
. TRBJ2-3 . TRBV15 TGTGCCACCAGCAGAGTTGTGGGATCACCGCGAGATACGCAGTATTTT CATSRVVGSPRDTQYF
. TRBJ2-2 . TRBV4-1 TGCGCCAGCAGCCAATCCCGGGCCATACGCCAGACCGGGGAGCTGTTTTTT CASSQSRAIRQTGELFF
. TRBJ2-1 . TRBV3-1 TGTGCCAGCAGCCAAGAATGGGCGGGGACGGTCGGCAATGAGCAGTTCTTC CASSQEWAGTVGNEQFF
. TRBJ2-5 TRBD1 TRBV12-3/TRBV12-4 TGTGCCAGCAGTTTTTCGGAGGCAGGGGGCTGGGAGACCCAGTACTTC CASSFSEAGGWETQYF
few TRBJ2-1 TRBD1 TRBV9 TGTGCCAGCAGCGTCCGGGACAGGGGTCTCAATGAGCAGTTCTTC CASSVRDRGLNEQFF
few TRBJ1-5 TRBD1 TRBV20-1 TGCAGTGCTAGAGCTCCAGGGGGCCGGGATCAGCCCCAGCATTTT CSARAPGGRDQPQHF
. TRBJ2-7 TRBD1 TRBV7-2 TGTGCCAGCAGCTTAGGGACAGGGGTTAACGAGCAGTACTTC CASSLGTGVNEQYF
few TRBJ2-3 TRBD2 TRBV4-2 TGTGCCAGCAGCCAAGATCCCAGCGGGAGGGCCTTAGGAGATACGCAGTATTTT CASSQDPSGRALGDTQYF
. TRBJ2-7 . TRBV6-1 TGTGCCAGCAGTCCACCACAGGGATCCTACGAGCAGTACTTC CASSPPQGSYEQYF
few TRBJ2-7 . TRBV29-1 TGCAGCGTCCTCTTCGAGGGGGGGATGGAGAACGAGCAGTACTTC CSVLFEGGMENEQYF
. TRBJ2-1 TRBD2 TRBV12-3/TRBV12-4 TGTGCCAGCAGTTTAAGTTTGCTAGCGGATCCTATACGAGAGCAGTTCTTC CASSLSLLADPIREQFF
. TRBJ1-6 . TRBV6-1 TGTGCCAGCAGCCGAGATTCGCCCAGCTCCTATAATTCACCCCTCCACTTT CASSRDSPSSYNSPLHF
few TRBJ2-2 . TRBV29-1 TGCAGCGCCGAGGGGAGTTTTGGTTCCGGGGAGCTGTTTTTT CSAEGSFGSGELFF
. TRBJ2-5 . TRBV29-1 TGCAGCGTTGATGTGCTAGCTAGCGAGACCCAGTACTTC CSVDVLASETQYF
few TRBJ2-5 . TRBV20-1 TGCAGTGCATTTAAGCGGGACCAAGAGACCCAGTACTTC CSAFKRDQETQYF
. TRBJ2-7 TRBD2 TRBV5-1 TGCGCCAGCAGCTTGTCCCCAGCGGGGGGGACCTCCTACGAGCAGTACTTC CASSLSPAGGTSYEQYF
. TRBJ2-7 . TRBV3-1 TGTGCCAGCAGCCAAGATCCAGCATGGCAGTACTTC CASSQDPAWQYF
. TRBJ1-2 . TRBV10-3 TGTGCCATCAGTTCGAACAAGGTCCCTAACTATGGCTACACCTTC CAISSNKVPNYGYTF
many TRBJ2-7 TRBD2 TRBV3-1 TGTGCCAGCAGCCCAGGGACTAGCGGGAACTACGAGCAGTACTTC CASSPGTSGNYEQYF
. TRBJ1-1 . TRBV5-1 TGCGCCAGCAGCTTAAACGGCCCGTACACTGAAGCTTTCTTT CASSLNGPYTEAFF
few TRBJ2-3 TRBD2 TRBV5-6 TGTGCCAGCAGCTCCCTAGCGGGAGCGGGAGATACGCAGTATTTT CASSSLAGAGDTQYF
. TRBJ2-5 TRBD1 TRBV5-5 TGTGCCAGCAGCTTTGAACTACAGGGGGCAATAACCCAGTACTTC CASSFELQGAITQYF
few TRBJ2-1 TRBD2 TRBV5-1 TGCGCCAGCAGCCCATCGTTCACTAGCGGGACCCACAATGAGCAGTTCTTC CASSPSFTSGTHNEQFF
. TRBJ2-3 . TRBV6-2/TRBV6-3 TGTGCCAGCAGCTCATCTCCACTAGGGAGGAGAGATACGCAGTATTTT CASSSSPLGRRDTQYF
many TRBJ2-7 . TRBV29-1 TGCAGCGTTGCATCCGCTCCCCACGAGCAGTACTTC CSVASAPHEQYF
. TRBJ1-5 . TRBV28 TGTGCCAGCAGTTTATTCGACGCCCGAGGGCCCCAGCATTTT CASSLFDARGPQHF
few TRBJ2-7 TRBD1 TRBV29-1 TGCAGCGTCGCCCCGGGACAGGGACCCTACGAGCAGTACTTC CSVAPGQGPYEQYF
. TRBJ1-1 . TRBV6-1 TGTGCTACAGACAGCCTGAACACTGAAGCTTTCTTT CATDSLNTEAFF
few TRBJ2-5 . TRBV5-1 TGCGCCAGCAGAGACGAAGAGACCCAGTACTTC CASRDEETQYF